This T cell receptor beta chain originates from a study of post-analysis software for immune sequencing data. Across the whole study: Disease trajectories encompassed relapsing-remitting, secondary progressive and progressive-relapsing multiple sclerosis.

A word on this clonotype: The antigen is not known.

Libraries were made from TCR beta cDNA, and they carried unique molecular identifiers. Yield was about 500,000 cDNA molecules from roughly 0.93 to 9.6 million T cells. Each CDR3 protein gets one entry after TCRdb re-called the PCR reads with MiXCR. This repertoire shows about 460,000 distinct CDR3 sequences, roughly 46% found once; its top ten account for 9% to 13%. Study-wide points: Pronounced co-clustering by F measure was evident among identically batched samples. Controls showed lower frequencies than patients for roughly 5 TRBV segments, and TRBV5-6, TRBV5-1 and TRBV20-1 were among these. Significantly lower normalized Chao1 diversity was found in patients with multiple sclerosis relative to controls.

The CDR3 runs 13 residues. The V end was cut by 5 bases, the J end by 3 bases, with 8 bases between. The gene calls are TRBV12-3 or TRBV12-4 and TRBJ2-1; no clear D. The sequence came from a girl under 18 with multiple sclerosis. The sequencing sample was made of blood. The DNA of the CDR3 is TGTGCCAGCAGTCCCGAATTCTACAATGAGCAGTTCTTC. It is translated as CASSPEFYNEQFF.